Presented here are 17 T cell receptor beta chains from one specimen sequenced in a study of PD-L1 blockade in urothelial cancer. Time point given: pretreatment peripheral blood. Method: immunoSEQ multiplex PCR; TCRdb's copy keeps in-frame clones and lacks some. Counted here are 60,000 or so clones, 81% occurring once; the ten biggest clones make up 3.2%. Sequenced here: PBMCs, sampled around atezolizumab (anti-PD-L1) treatment. Receptors originate from a man between 70 and 80 years old with urothelial cancer.

The gene calls are TRBV4-1 and TRBJ1-2; perhaps TRBD1 as D (5 bases). The germline V gene encodes CDR1 MGHRA and CDR2 YSYEKL. CDR3 length: 14 amino acids. Trimming left V 0 bases short and J 3 bases short, with 8 bases between. In nucleotides, the CDR3 is TGCGCCAGCAGCCAAGACCGGACACACTATGGCTACACCTTC. Encoded protein: CASSQDRTHYGYTF.

The chain uses TRBV21-1 and TRBJ1-3; TRBD1 was called by the table and not checked on the DNA. TRBV21-1 is assigned pseudogene status. This CDR3 is 15 amino acids long. The CDR3 region is CASGDRGMRRNTIYF. The CDR3, as DNA: TGTGCCAGCGGGGACAGGGGAATGAGAAGAAACACCATATATTTT.

The chain combines TRBV7-9 with TRBJ1-1, with TRBD1 identical over 9 bases. The J segment lost 3 bases and the V segment lost 8 bases, leaving 4 bases of the junction unmatched. The germline CDR1 and CDR2 sequences are SEHNR and FQNEAQ (reference sequence). The CDR3 totals 13 residues. CDR3 bases: TGTGCCAGCGACCGGACAGGGGACACTGAAGCTTTCTTT. The encoded protein is CASDRTGDTEAFF. The full variable domain, in which reference TRBV7-9 and TRBJ1-1 provide the parts outside the CDR3, is DTGVSQNPRHKITKRGQNVTFRCDPISEHNRLYWYRQTLGQGPEFLTYFQNEAQLEKSRLLSDRFSAERPKGSFSTLEIQRTEQGDSAMYLCASDRTGDTEAFFGQGTRLTVV.

The V gene is TRBV5-8, the J gene TRBJ1-4; TRBD1 matches at 7 bases. The V segment lost 4 bases and the J segment 3 bases; nucleotides outside the gene matches: 6. Germline CDR1 SGHTS, CDR2 YDEGEE. The CDR3 loop spans 15 amino acids. The CDR3 protein is CASSPPGQSNEKLFF. The DNA of the CDR3 is TGTGCCAGCAGCCCCCCGGGACAGTCTAATGAAAAACTGTTTTTT.

The gene calls are TRBV6-1 and TRBJ2-3; D remains ambiguous. With 6 bases removed from V and 6 bases from J, the gap between germline ends came to 10 bases. The CDR3 extends over 12 amino acids. Germline V gene lookup returns CDR1 MNHNS and CDR2 SASEGT. As DNA, the CDR3 is TGTGCCAGCAGCTTCGGTGGTGATACGCAGTATTTT. Encoded protein: CASSFGGDTQYF.

The chain has TRBV7-6 and TRBJ2-1; 8 positions agree with TRBD2. The CDR3 is 16 residues long. With V trimmed by 5 bases and J by 7 bases, 13 bases remained unmatched. Per germline, CDR1 SGHVS and CDR2 FNYEAQ. In DNA, the CDR3 is TGTGCCAGCAGCCCGAGCCCCCCGGGAGGGCCAAATGAGCAGTTCTTC. Translated: CASSPSPPGGPNEQFF.

This chain links TRBV7-8 with TRBJ2-1, with 8 positions matching TRBD1. The V segment lost 6 bases and the J segment 0 bases; nucleotides outside the gene matches: 4. Germline V gene data show CDR1 as SGHVS and CDR2 as FQNEAQ. The CDR3 runs to 15 residues. The CDR3 DNA reads as TGTGCCAGCAGTCGAACAGGGGGCTCCTACAATGAGCAGTTCTTC. Translation gives CASSRTGGSYNEQFF.

The chain links TRBV7-2 to TRBJ1-5; 12 bases line up with TRBD1. V shed 4 bases, J shed 2 bases, and the junction held 6 bases outside the gene matches. This CDR3 has 17 amino acids. CDR1 SGHTA and CDR2 FQGNSA come from the germline V gene. The CDR3 DNA is TGTGCCAGCAGCTCGGGACAGGGGGCGCGAGGCAATCAGCCCCAGCATTTT. It yields the protein CASSSGQGARGNQPQHF. The full variable domain, completed using reference TRBV7-2 and TRBJ1-5, is GAGVSQSPSNKVTEKGKDVELRCDPISGHTALYWYRQSLGQGLEFLIYFQGNSAPDKSGLPSDRFSAERTGGSVSTLTIQRTQQEDSAVYLCASSSGQGARGNQPQHFGDGTRLSIL.

CDR3 nucleotides: TGTGCCAGCGGATACGGGGGAAGGGTATACAATGAGCAGTTCTTC. Protein product: CASGYGGRVYNEQFF. V usage is TRBV5-4 and J usage is TRBJ2-1; a possible D gene is TRBD2 (6 bases). Per the germline V gene, CDR1 is SGHNT and CDR2 is YYREEE (reference sequence). The V and J ends lost 7 bases and 4 bases respectively, with 18 bases between them. The CDR3 runs 15 residues.

The V call is TRBV11-3, the J call TRBJ2-1; TRBD2 agrees at 9 bases. With V trimmed by 4 bases and J by 0 bases, 10 bases remained unmatched. The germline V gene encodes CDR1 SGHNT and CDR2 YENEEA. The CDR3 has 18 residues. The CDR3 is CASSSAGLAGRSYNEQFF. CDR3 sequence (DNA): TGTGCCAGCAGCTCCGCTGGCCTAGCGGGACGCTCCTACAATGAGCAGTTCTTC.

The chain is built from TRBV30 and TRBJ1-1; possibly TRBD1 for D (5 bases). Trimming pared 0 bases from V and 0 bases from J, leaving 17 bases between. This CDR3 contains 17 residues. Germline CDR1 reads GTSNPN; CDR2 reads SVGIG (reference sequence). The CDR3 sequence is CAWSVPGTYLLNTEAFF. The CDR3 DNA is TGTGCCTGGAGTGTACCGGGGACTTACTTATTGAACACTGAAGCTTTCTTT. The entire variable domain, with the rest obtained from reference TRBV30 and TRBJ1-1, is as follows: SQTIHQWPATLVQPVGSPLSLECTVEGTSNPNLYWYRQAAGRGLQLLFYSVGIGQISSEVPQNLSASRPQDRQFILSSKKLLLSDSGFYLCAWSVPGTYLLNTEAFFGQGTRLTVV.

This chain uses TRBV2 with TRBJ2-3, with D possibly matching TRBD1 (5 bases). V was shortened by 7 bases and J by 1 base, with 12 bases between the two germline ends. In germline, CDR1 is SNHLY, CDR2 FYNNEI. This CDR3 has 14 residues. The CDR3 protein is CASTEQGGTDTQYF. The CDR3 DNA is TGTGCCAGCACCGAGCAGGGCGGCACAGATACGCAGTATTTT.

The chain combines TRBV5-5 with TRBJ1-1; no definite D call. CDR1 is SGHKS, CDR2 YYEKEE, per germline (reference sequence). The CDR3 length is 13 residues. Trimming took 4 bases from V and 5 from J, leaving 12 bases between them. The DNA for the CDR3 is TGTGCCAGCAGCCACCAGGCGTGGACTGAAGCTTTCTTT. It is translated as CASSHQAWTEAFF.

This clone was found a few times. The gene calls are TRBV9 and TRBJ1-2, with D possibly TRBD1 on 5 matching bases. Trimming shortened V by 5 bases and J by 12 bases, and 23 bases separated the two germline ends. This CDR3 is 14 amino acids long. The germline V gene has CDR1 SGDLS and CDR2 YYNGEE. For the CDR3, the DNA is TGTGCCAGCAGTCGGGAGGGGACGCCCAAAAGCAACACCTTC. Translating gives CASSREGTPKSNTF.

The V gene is TRBV5-1, the J gene TRBJ1-2; D remains unclear. Trimming left V 1 base short and J 4 bases short, with 8 bases between. This CDR3 is built from 13 residues. Germline V gives CDR1 SGHRS, CDR2 YFSETQ. This CDR3 reads CASSLQVRYGYTF. CDR3 coding DNA: TGCGCCAGCAGCTTGCAGGTTCGCTATGGCTACACCTTC.

The chain carries TRBV5-4 and TRBJ1-1; D is unclear. This CDR3 contains 13 residues. Trimming removed 1 base at V and 1 base at J, with 5 bases between. Germline V lookup: CDR1 SGHNT, CDR2 YYREEE (reference sequence). CDR3 nucleotides: TGTGCCAGCAGCTTGCCTAAGAACACTGAAGCTTTCTTT. Its translation: CASSLPKNTEAFF.

The chain couples TRBV7-2 to TRBJ1-1; the D gene is possibly TRBD1 (5 bases). This CDR3 has 12 residues. Per the germline V gene, CDR1 is SGHTA and CDR2 is FQGNSA. V lost 1 base to trimming and J lost 7 bases, with 7 bases between them. DNA for the CDR3: TGTGCCAGCAGCTTAGGGGGGGATGAAGCTTTCTTT. It is translated as CASSLGGDEAFF.